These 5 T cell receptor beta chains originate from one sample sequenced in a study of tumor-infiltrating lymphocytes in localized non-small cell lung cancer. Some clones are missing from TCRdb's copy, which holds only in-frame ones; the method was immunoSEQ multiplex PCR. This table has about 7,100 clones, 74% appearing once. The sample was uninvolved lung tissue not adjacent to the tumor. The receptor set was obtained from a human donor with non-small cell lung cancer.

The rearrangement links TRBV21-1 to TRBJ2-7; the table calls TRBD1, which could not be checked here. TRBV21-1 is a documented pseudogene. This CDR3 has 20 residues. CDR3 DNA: TGTGCCAGCGGGGAGGCTGGAAGAATAAGAAGGGACAGGGGGGATTACGAGCAGTACTTC. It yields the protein CASGEAGRIRRDRGDYEQYF.

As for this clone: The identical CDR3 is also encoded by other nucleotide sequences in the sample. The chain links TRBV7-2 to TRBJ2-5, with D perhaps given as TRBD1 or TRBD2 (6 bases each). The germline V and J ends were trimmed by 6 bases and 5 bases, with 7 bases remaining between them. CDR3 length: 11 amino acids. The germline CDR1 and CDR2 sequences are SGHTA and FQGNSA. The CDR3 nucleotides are TGTGCCAGCAGAGGGGGGGAGACCCAGTACTTC. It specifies CASRGGETQYF.

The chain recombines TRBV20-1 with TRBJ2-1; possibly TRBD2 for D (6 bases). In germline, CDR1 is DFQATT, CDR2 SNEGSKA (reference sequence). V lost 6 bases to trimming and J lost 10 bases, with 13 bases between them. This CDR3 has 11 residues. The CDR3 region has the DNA TGCAGTGCCTCTATAGCGGTCGAGCAGTTCTTC. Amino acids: CSASIAVEQFF.

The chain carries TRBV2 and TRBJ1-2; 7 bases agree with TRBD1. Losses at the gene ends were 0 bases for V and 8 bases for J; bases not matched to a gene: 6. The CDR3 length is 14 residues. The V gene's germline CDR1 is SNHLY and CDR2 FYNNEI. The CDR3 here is CASSEARTGSGYTF. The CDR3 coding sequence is TGTGCCAGCAGTGAAGCACGGACAGGATCCGGCTACACCTTC.

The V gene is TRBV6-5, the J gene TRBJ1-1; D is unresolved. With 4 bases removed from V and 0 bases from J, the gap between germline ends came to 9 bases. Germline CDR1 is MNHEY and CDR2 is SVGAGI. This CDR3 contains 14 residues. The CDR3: CASSFVGMNTEAFF. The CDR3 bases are TGTGCCAGCAGTTTCGTGGGGATGAACACTGAAGCTTTCTTT.